The text below deals with one T cell receptor beta chain. TCR beta CDR3 sequences were amplified from RNA transcripts. HTBI primers drove first-round RT-PCR of the TCR CDR3. Using its own MiXCR run on the multiplex PCR reads, TCRdb lists one record per CDR3 protein. Among 600,000 to 750,000 distinct CDR3 sequences listed, 15% to 20% were seen once. These data belong to a study of T cells in Graves' hyperthyroidism and ophthalmopathy. CDR1 MDHEN and CDR2 SYDVKM come from the germline V gene. CDR3 size: 13 residues. V gave up 8 bases and J gave up 7 bases, with 15 bases separating them. The chain couples TRBV28 to TRBJ1-5; D is undetermined. This TCR came from a man aged 50 to 59 with Graves' hyperthyroidism. The source material was blood. The CDR3 loop is CASFQSNSQPQHF. The CDR3 DNA is TGTGCCAGCTTTCAGAGTAACAGCCAGCCCCAGCATTTT.